These 3 T cell receptor beta chains share one sample of origin, sequenced in a study of blood T cells in healthy people across ages. Primed by a sample-barcoded 5' primer and a J-beta primer mix, a second PCR proceeded for 7 to 11 cycles. TCRdb passed the 5' RACE reads through MiXCR, listing each CDR3 protein once. The sample has about 830,000 distinct CDR3 sequences; less than 80% are singletons. Sequenced input: blood. The receptors stem from a man aged 25 to 45 in good health.

The gene calls are TRBV3-1 and TRBJ2-5; D remains ambiguous. V was pared by 3 bases and J by 2 bases, with 7 bases between. This CDR3 has 13 amino acids. The V gene's germline CDR1 is LGHDT and CDR2 YNNKEL (reference sequence). Written as DNA, the CDR3 is TGTGCCAGCAGCCAGGCCGAACAAGAGACCCAGTACTTC. Residues: CASSQAEQETQYF.

This clonotype was seen a handful of times. V gene TRBV13 combines with J gene TRBJ2-1; 8 bases match TRBD2. The CDR3 consists of 17 residues. Germline trimming cut 5 bases from V and 6 bases from J; bases unmatched to any gene: 15. CDR1 and CDR2 from the germline V gene are PRHDT and FYEKMQ (reference sequence). CDR3 protein: CASSPPQLAGNPNEQFF. The CDR3 nucleotides read TGTGCCAGCAGCCCCCCTCAGCTAGCGGGTAATCCCAATGAGCAGTTCTTC. Filled out from reference TRBV13 and TRBJ2-1, the complete variable domain reads AAGVIQSPRHLIKEKRETATLKCYPIPRHDTVYWYQQGPGQDPQFLISFYEKMQSDKGSIPDRFSAQQFSDYHSELNMSSLELGDSALYFCASSPPQLAGNPNEQFFGPGTRLTVL.

The chain is built from TRBV20-1 and TRBJ2-1; the D is unclear. The V end lost 5 bases, the J end lost 0 bases, and 11 bases lay between the germline ends. The CDR3 has 14 amino acids. The germline CDR1 and CDR2 sequences are DFQATT and SNEGSKA (reference sequence). This CDR3 reads CSADDISSYNEQFF. The CDR3 DNA is TGCAGTGCTGACGACATCAGCTCCTACAATGAGCAGTTCTTC.